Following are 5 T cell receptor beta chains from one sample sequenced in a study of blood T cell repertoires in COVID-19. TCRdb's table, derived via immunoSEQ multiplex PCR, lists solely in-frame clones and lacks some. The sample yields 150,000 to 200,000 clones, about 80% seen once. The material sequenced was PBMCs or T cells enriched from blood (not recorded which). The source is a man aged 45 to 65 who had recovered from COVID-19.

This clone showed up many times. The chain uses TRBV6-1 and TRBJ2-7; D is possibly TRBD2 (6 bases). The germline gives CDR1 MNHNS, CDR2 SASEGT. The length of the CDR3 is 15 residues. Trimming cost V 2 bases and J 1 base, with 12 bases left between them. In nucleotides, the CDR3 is TGTGCCAGCAGTGAATACAGCGGGCGATCCTACGAGCAGTACTTC. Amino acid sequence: CASSEYSGRSYEQYF.

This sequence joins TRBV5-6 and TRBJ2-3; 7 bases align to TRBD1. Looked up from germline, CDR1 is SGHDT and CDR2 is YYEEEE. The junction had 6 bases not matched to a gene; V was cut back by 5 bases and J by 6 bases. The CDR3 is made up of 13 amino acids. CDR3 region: CASSYGTADTQYF. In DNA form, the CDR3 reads TGTGCCAGCAGTTACGGGACAGCCGATACGCAGTATTTT.

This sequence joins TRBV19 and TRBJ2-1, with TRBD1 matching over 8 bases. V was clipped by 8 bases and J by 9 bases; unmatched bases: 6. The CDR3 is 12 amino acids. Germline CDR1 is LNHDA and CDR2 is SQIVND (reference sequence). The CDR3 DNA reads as TGTGCCAGTTATGGACAGGGTGCTGAGCAGTTCTTC. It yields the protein CASYGQGAEQFF.

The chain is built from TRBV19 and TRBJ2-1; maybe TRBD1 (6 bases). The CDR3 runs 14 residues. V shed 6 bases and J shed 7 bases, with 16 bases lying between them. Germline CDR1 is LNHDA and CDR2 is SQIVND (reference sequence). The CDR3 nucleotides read TGTGCCAGTAGAGGGGGTTCGTCTGTTAATGAGCAGTTCTTC. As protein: CASRGGSSVNEQFF.

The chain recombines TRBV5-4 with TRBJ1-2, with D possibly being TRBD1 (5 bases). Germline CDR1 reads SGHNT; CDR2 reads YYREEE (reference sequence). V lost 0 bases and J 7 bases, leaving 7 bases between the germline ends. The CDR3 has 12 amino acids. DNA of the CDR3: TGTGCCAGCAGCTTGGCCGGGGGTGGCTACACCTTC. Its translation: CASSLAGGGYTF.